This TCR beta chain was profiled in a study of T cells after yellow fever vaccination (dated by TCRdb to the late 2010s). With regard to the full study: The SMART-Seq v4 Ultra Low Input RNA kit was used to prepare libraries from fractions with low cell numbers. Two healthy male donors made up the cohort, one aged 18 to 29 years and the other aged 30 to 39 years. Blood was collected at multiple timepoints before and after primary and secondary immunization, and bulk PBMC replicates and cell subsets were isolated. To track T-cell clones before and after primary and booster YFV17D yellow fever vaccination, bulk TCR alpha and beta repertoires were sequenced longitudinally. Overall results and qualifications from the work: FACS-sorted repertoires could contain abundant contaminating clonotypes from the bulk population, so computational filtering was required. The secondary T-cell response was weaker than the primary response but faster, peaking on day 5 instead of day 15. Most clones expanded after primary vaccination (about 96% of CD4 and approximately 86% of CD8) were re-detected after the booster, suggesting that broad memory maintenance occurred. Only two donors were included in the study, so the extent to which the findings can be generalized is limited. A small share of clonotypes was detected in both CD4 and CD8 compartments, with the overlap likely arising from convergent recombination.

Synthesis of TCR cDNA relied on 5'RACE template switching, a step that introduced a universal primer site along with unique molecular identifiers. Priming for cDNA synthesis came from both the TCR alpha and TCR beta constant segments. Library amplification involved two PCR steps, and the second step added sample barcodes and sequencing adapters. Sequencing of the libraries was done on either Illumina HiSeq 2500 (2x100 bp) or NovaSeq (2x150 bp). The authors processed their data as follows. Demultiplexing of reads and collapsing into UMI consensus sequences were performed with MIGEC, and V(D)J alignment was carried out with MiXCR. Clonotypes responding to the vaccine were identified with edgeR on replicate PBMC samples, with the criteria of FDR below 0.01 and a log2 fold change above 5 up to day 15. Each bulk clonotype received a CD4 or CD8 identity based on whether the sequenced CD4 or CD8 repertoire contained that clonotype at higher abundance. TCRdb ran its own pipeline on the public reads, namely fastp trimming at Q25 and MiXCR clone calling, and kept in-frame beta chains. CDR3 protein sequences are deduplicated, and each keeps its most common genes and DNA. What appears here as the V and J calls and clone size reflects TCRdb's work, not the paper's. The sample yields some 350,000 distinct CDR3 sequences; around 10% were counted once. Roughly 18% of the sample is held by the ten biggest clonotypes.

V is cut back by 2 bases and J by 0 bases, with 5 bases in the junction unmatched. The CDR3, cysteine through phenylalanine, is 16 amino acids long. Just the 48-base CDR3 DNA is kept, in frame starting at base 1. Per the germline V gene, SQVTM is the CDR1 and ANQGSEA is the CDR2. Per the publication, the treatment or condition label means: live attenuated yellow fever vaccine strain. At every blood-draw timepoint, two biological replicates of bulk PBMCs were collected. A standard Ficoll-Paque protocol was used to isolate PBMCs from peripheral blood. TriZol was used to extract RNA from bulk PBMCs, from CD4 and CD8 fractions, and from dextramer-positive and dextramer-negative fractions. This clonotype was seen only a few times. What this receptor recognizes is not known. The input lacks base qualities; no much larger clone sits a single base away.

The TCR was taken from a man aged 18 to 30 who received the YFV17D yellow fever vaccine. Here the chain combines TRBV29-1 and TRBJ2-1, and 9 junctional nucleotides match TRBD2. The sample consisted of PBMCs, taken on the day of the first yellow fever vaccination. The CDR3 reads CSVESASGASYNEQFF. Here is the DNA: TGCAGCGTTGAATCGGCTAGCGGGGCCTCCTACAATGAGCAGTTCTTC.